A selection of T cell receptor beta chains follows, all from one sample in a study of CD8+ T cells in alopecia areata. Only in-frame clones appear in the TCRdb table, and some are missing; sequencing was by immunoSEQ multiplex PCR. The table lists about 250,000 clones, around 67% of them singletons. This specimen consisted of CD4+ T cells sorted from blood, obtained at week 0. The source of these receptors is a human donor with alopecia areata. CDR3s include the opening cysteine and the closing phenylalanine or tryptophan. Fields, in order: D gene, J gene, CDR3 length, V gene, clone size, CDR3 DNA, CDR3 protein. A D gene is named only where the DNA matches it firmly. Rows give clone size only sometimes, using once, few, many, or a class for an expanded clone.

D: NA
J: TRBJ2-5
length: 12
V: TRBV29-1
size: NA
DNA: TGCAGCGTGGGACCTCAGACGGAGACCCAGTACTTC
CDR3: CSVGPQTETQYF

D: NA
J: TRBJ1-1
length: 15
V: TRBV7-9
size: NA
DNA: TGTGCCAGCAGCTACCCCGGGACGGAGAACACTGAAGCTTTCTTT
CDR3: CASSYPGTENTEAFF

D: NA
J: TRBJ1-5
length: 13
V: TRBV10-3
size: few
DNA: TGTGCCATCAAAAGGGCAGCTGATCAGCCCCAGCATTTT
CDR3: CAIKRAADQPQHF

D: NA
J: TRBJ2-2
length: 14
V: TRBV5-6
size: NA
DNA: TGTGCCAGCAGCTTGGCCGGGGGCACCGGGGAGCTGTTTTTT
CDR3: CASSLAGGTGELFF

D: NA
J: TRBJ1-5
length: 13
V: TRBV30
size: NA
DNA: TGTGCCTGGAGTGTACAAGGGAATCAGCCCCAGCATTTT
CDR3: CAWSVQGNQPQHF

D: TRBD1
J: TRBJ1-5
length: 15
V: TRBV5-1
size: NA
DNA: TGCGCCAGCAGCTTGGAAGGGGGCAGGAATCAGCCCCAGCATTTT
CDR3: CASSLEGGRNQPQHF

D: TRBD2
J: TRBJ2-5
length: 15
V: TRBV6-5
size: once
DNA: TGTGCCAGCAGCCAACTAGCGGGGGGCCGGATGGCCCAGTACTTC
CDR3: CASSQLAGGRMAQYF

D: NA
J: TRBJ2-5
length: 11
V: TRBV6-5
size: NA
DNA: TGTGCCAGCAGTTACCTTGGGGCCCAGTACTTC
CDR3: CASSYLGAQYF

D: NA
J: TRBJ2-1
length: 12
V: TRBV9
size: few
DNA: TGTGCCAGCAGCGTAGGTTACAATGAGCAGTTCTTC
CDR3: CASSVGYNEQFF

D: NA
J: TRBJ1-4
length: 12
V: TRBV30
size: NA
DNA: TGTGCCGGGGGCGGCAGTAATGAAAAACTGTTTTTT
CDR3: CAGGGSNEKLFF

D: NA
J: TRBJ2-7
length: 16
V: TRBV15
size: NA
DNA: TGTGCCACCAGCAGAGAGAGAAGGACGGATACCTACGAGCAGTACTTC
CDR3: CATSRERRTDTYEQYF

D: NA
J: TRBJ2-5
length: 12
V: TRBV30
size: NA
DNA: TGTGCCTGGGCCAGACAGCAAGAGACCCAGTACTTC
CDR3: CAWARQQETQYF

D: NA
J: TRBJ1-3
length: 12
V: TRBV25-1
size: NA
DNA: TGTGCCGCCGCAAGCTCTGGAAACACCATATATTTT
CDR3: CAAASSGNTIYF

D: NA
J: TRBJ1-1
length: 13
V: TRBV7-9
size: NA
DNA: TGTGCCAGCAGCGCCGGACCAGGAGCCGAAGCTTTCTTT
CDR3: CASSAGPGAEAFF

D: TRBD1
J: TRBJ2-7
length: 13
V: TRBV2
size: NA
DNA: TGTGCCAGCAGTGAGCAGGGGGACTACGAGCAGTACTTC
CDR3: CASSEQGDYEQYF

D: TRBD1
J: TRBJ2-2
length: 15
V: TRBV29-1
size: few
DNA: TGCAGCGTGAACACCGGGACAGTGAACACCGGGGAGCTGTTTTTT
CDR3: CSVNTGTVNTGELFF

D: NA
J: TRBJ2-7
length: 16
V: TRBV29-1
size: once
DNA: TGCAGCGTTGGCCACTTCGGAGGGGTACCCTCCTACGAGCAGTACTTC
CDR3: CSVGHFGGVPSYEQYF

D: TRBD2
J: TRBJ2-1
length: 15
V: TRBV9
size: NA
DNA: TGTGCCAGCAGCCCGATGGGGCGGGGAGGGAATGAGCAGTTCTTC
CDR3: CASSPMGRGGNEQFF

D: NA
J: TRBJ2-1
length: 15
V: TRBV7-3
size: NA
DNA: TGTGCCAGCAGCTTAAGAATAGCCTCCGGGACTGAGCAGTTCTTC
CDR3: CASSLRIASGTEQFF

D: NA
J: TRBJ2-1
length: 13
V: TRBV5-1
size: NA
DNA: TGCGCCAGCAGCCTCCCCTCTACCAATGAGCAGTTCTTC
CDR3: CASSLPSTNEQFF

D: NA
J: TRBJ2-2
length: 15
V: TRBV9
size: NA
DNA: TGTGCCAGCAGCGTAGGGCTAGCCCGGACCGGGGAGCTGTTTTTT
CDR3: CASSVGLARTGELFF

D: NA
J: TRBJ2-2
length: 15
V: TRBV19
size: NA
DNA: TGTGCCAGTAGTATCAGCTGGACCCACACCGGGGAGCTGTTTTTT
CDR3: CASSISWTHTGELFF